These T cell receptor beta chains were read from a single sample in a study of cytomegalovirus exposure and HLA in healthy donors. The assay was immunoSEQ multiplex PCR, and TCRdb's table has in-frame clones only and misses some. The sample records 100,000 to 130,000 clones, more than 65% being singletons. The sample consisted of PBMCs. Receptors originate from a male donor in good health and CMV-seronegative. CDR3s include the opening cysteine and the closing phenylalanine or tryptophan. Fields, in order: V gene, J gene, D gene, CDR3 protein, CDR3 DNA. D genes are given only for firm matches.

V gene: TRBV7-2; J gene: TRBJ1-2; D gene: TRBD1; CDR3 protein: CASSSGQGLANYGYTF; CDR3 DNA: TGTGCCAGCAGCTCCGGACAGGGGTTGGCTAACTATGGCTACACCTTC
V gene: TRBV15; J gene: TRBJ2-7; D gene: TRBD1; CDR3 protein: CATSRDLPGQGYEQYF; CDR3 DNA: TGTGCCACCAGCAGAGATCTCCCGGGACAGGGTTACGAGCAGTACTTC
V gene: TRBV5-1; J gene: TRBJ2-1; D gene: TRBD2; CDR3 protein: CASSPPRLAEDNEQFF; CDR3 DNA: TGCGCCAGCAGCCCCCCGCGACTAGCGGAAGACAATGAGCAGTTCTTC
V gene: TRBV4-1; J gene: TRBJ2-1; D gene: NA; CDR3 protein: CASSRQTYNEQFF; CDR3 DNA: TGCGCCAGCAGCCGACAAACCTACAATGAGCAGTTCTTC
V gene: TRBV5-1; J gene: TRBJ2-3; D gene: TRBD2; CDR3 protein: CASSLELAATDTQYF; CDR3 DNA: TGCGCCAGCAGCTTGGAACTAGCGGCCACAGATACGCAGTATTTT
V gene: TRBV27; J gene: TRBJ2-1; D gene: TRBD2; CDR3 protein: CASSSPSGSLSPYNEQFF; CDR3 DNA: TGTGCCAGCAGTTCGCCTAGCGGGAGTCTCTCGCCCTACAATGAGCAGTTCTTC
V gene: TRBV5-1; J gene: TRBJ2-7; D gene: TRBD2; CDR3 protein: CASSLDGSGDEQYF; CDR3 DNA: TGCGCCAGCAGCTTGGATGGCAGCGGGGACGAGCAGTACTTC
V gene: TRBV30; J gene: TRBJ1-1; D gene: NA; CDR3 protein: CATDKLNTEAFF; CDR3 DNA: TGTGCCACCGACAAACTGAACACTGAAGCTTTCTTT
V gene: TRBV27; J gene: TRBJ2-2; D gene: TRBD2; CDR3 protein: CASTPGGGTGELFF; CDR3 DNA: TGTGCCAGCACCCCTGGGGGGGGAACCGGGGAGCTGTTTTTT
V gene: TRBV5-1; J gene: TRBJ2-2; D gene: NA; CDR3 protein: CASSGQGNTGELFF; CDR3 DNA: TGCGCCAGCAGCGGGCAGGGAAACACCGGGGAGCTGTTTTTT